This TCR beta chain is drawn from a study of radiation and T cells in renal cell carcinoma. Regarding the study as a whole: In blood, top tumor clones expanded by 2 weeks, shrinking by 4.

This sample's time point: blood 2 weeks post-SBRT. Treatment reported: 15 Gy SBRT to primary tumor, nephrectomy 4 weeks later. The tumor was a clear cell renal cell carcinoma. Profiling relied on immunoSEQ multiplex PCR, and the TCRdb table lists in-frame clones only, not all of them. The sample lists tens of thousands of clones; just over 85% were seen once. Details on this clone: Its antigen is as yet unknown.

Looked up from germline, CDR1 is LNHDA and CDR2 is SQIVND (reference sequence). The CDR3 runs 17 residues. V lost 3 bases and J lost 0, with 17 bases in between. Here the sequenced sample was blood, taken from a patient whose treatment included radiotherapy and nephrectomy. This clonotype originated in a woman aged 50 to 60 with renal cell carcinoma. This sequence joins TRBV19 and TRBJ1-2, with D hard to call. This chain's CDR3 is CASSMYGEEAANYGYTF. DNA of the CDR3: TGTGCCAGTAGTATGTACGGGGAGGAGGCCGCTAACTATGGCTACACCTTC.